These 14 T cell receptor beta chains were all obtained from the same sample, sequenced in a study of human T cells and chemical hapten exposure. Stated time point: pre-sensitization, week 0. Treatment meaning: therapeutic diphenylcyclopropenone sensitization with weekly scalp DPC. In TCRdb, the RACE reads were re-called with MiXCR into one record per CDR3 protein. Found here are roughly 81,000 distinct CDR3 sequences, approximately 9% of them singletons; the top ten hold roughly 2.6%. The material was whole blood, obtained in connection with sensitization to the hapten diphenylcyclopropenone (DPC). Every receptor here comes from a man in his forties with alopecia areata. Some clones in this sample may be carry-over from other donors' samples.

In this sample, this clonotype turned up many times. This chain uses TRBV6-2 or TRBV6-3 with TRBJ1-5; D gene ambiguous. The germline gives CDR1 MNHEY, CDR2 SVGEGT. V was clipped by 7 bases and J by 5 bases, with 12 bases between them. There are 13 residues in the CDR3. The CDR3 coding sequence is TGTGCCAGCACTAAAAGTGGGTATCAGCCCCAGCATTTT. Its translation is CASTKSGYQPQHF.

The chain is built from TRBV12-5 and TRBJ2-7; 7 bases line up with TRBD1. This CDR3 has 12 residues. The trim removed 6 bases at V and 6 bases at J, leaving 5 bases unmatched. Germline loops: CDR1 LGHNT, CDR2 FRNRAP. Written as DNA, the CDR3 is TGTGCTAGTGGAGGCCGGGACAGCGAGCAGTACTTC. It codes for CASGGRDSEQYF.

Here the CDR3 DNA reads TGTGCCAGCAGTGGTAGATCCTGGGACAGGTACTTC. The encoded protein is CASSGRSWDRYF. The chain combines TRBV5-6 with TRBJ2-5; 7 bases fit TRBD1. The V gene's germline CDR1 is SGHDT and CDR2 YYEEEE. The CDR3 covers 12 residues. V was clipped by 5 bases and J by 13 bases; unmatched bases: 11.

This clonotype has ten or more counts. CDR3 nucleotide sequence: TGCAGTGCTCCCGGGGGACTAGCGGATTTTTCAGATACGCAGTATTTT. Translated, it gives CSAPGGLADFSDTQYF. This sequence joins TRBV20-1 and TRBJ2-3; TRBD2 aligns across 11 bases. CDR3 length: 16 residues. Germline V gene data show CDR1 as DFQATT and CDR2 as SNEGSKA (reference sequence). V lost 5 bases, J lost 4 bases, and 11 bases stayed unmatched.

This clonotype was counted many times. The V and J genes are TRBV29-1 and TRBJ2-3; D call uncertain. Looked up from germline, CDR1 is SQVTM and CDR2 is ANQGSEA. CDR3 length: 12 amino acids. Trimming removed 2 bases at V and 2 bases at J, with 5 bases between. In nucleotides, the CDR3 is TGCAGCGTTGAACTGTCCACAGATACGCAGTATTTT. Translating it yields CSVELSTDTQYF.

This clonotype was seen once. This chain connects TRBV28 to TRBJ2-2, with D perhaps matching TRBD1 (6 bases). CDR3 length: 14 residues. The V gene's germline CDR1 is MDHEN and CDR2 SYDVKM. V lost 7 bases and J lost 3, with 12 bases in between. CDR3 nucleotides: TGTGCCAGCACACAGGGCGCGTACACCGGGGAGCTGTTTTTT. It yields the protein CASTQGAYTGELFF.

This chain links TRBV7-9 with TRBJ2-5; tentatively, D is TRBD1 (6 bases). This CDR3 is 15 amino acids long. Germline CDR1 and CDR2: SEHNR and FQNEAQ (reference sequence). The V end was cut by 4 bases, the J end by 2 bases, with 14 bases between. CDR3 sequence: CASSYIRGWQETQYF. As DNA, the CDR3 is TGTGCCAGCAGCTATATCAGGGGCTGGCAAGAGACCCAGTACTTC.

The chain combines TRBV10-3 with TRBJ2-7, with TRBD1 matching over 9 bases. The CDR3 contains 14 residues. CDR1 and CDR2 (germline): ENHRY, SYGVKD. Trimming at V came to 3 bases and at J to 5 bases, leaving 5 bases not matched to a gene. The CDR3: CAISENRGRDEQYV. The CDR3, as DNA: TGTGCCATCAGTGAAAACAGGGGGCGGGACGAGCAGTACGTC.

This clonotype was seen many times. The CDR3, as DNA: TGTGCCAGCAGCTTGGCTGCTAGCGGTTACGAGCAGTACGTC. As protein: CASSLAASGYEQYV. The V gene is TRBV5-6, the J gene TRBJ2-7; TRBD2 matches at 7 bases. V shed 0 bases and J 4 bases; nucleotides not matched to a gene: 4. This CDR3 is built from 14 residues. Germline assignment: CDR1 SGHDT and CDR2 YYEEEE.

This clonotype showed up many times. The chain joins TRBV6-5 to TRBJ2-5; 9 bases line up with TRBD1. This CDR3 spans 13 amino acids. Germline V gene sequence: CDR1 MNHEY, CDR2 SVGAGI. Unmatched junction bases numbered 2, after V lost 4 bases and J lost 5 bases. The CDR3 loop is CASSSGTGETQYF. CDR3 bases: TGTGCCAGCAGTTCAGGGACAGGGGAGACCCAGTACTTC.

This clonotype was detected many times. The CDR3, as DNA: TGTGCCAGCAGCTTAGTCGCAAGTGGGGCTGGTGAAAAACTGTTTTTT. Amino acids: CASSLVASGAGEKLFF. The V gene is TRBV7-9, the J gene TRBJ1-4, with D perhaps matching TRBD1 (5 bases). CDR3 size: 16 residues. The germline V and J ends were trimmed by 1 base and 7 bases, with 16 bases remaining between them. Germline V lookup: CDR1 SEHNR, CDR2 FQNEAQ (reference sequence). The whole variable domain, filled in from reference TRBV7-9 and TRBJ1-4, reads DTGVSQNPRHKITKRGQNVTFRCDPISEHNRLYWYRQTLGQGPEFLTYFQNEAQLEKSRLLSDRFSAERPKGSFSTLEIQRTEQGDSAMYLCASSLVASGAGEKLFFGSGTQLSVL.

The chain couples TRBV28 to TRBJ2-1, with D possibly TRBD2 on 6 matching bases. Per the germline V gene, CDR1 is MDHEN and CDR2 is SYDVKM. The CDR3 has 15 residues. Trimming pared 5 bases from V and 9 bases from J, leaving 20 bases between. DNA of the CDR3: TGTGCCAGCAGTCCTTTAGGACTAACCGTTGGTGAGCAGTTCTTC. Protein sequence: CASSPLGLTVGEQFF.

This clonotype was seen many times. DNA of the CDR3: TGTGCCAGTTGGGGGGAGTATGAGCAGTTCTTC. Amino acid sequence: CASWGEYEQFF. V and J are TRBV19 and TRBJ2-1, with D possibly matching TRBD2 (6 bases). From germline, CDR1 is LNHDA and CDR2 SQIVND (reference sequence). CDR3 length equals 11 residues. Between the trimmed V and J ends, which lost 8 bases and 8 bases, there was a span of 10 bases.

This clonotype was seen repeatedly, ten times or more. The chain is built from TRBV29-1 and TRBJ2-3, with TRBD1 matching 7 bases. The V gene end was trimmed by 4 bases and the J gene end by 3 bases; junction bases not matched to a gene: 10. Germline V gene sequence: CDR1 SQVTM, CDR2 ANQGSEA. CDR3 length: 15 residues. CDR3 sequence reads: CSVVSTGLATDTQYF. CDR3 bases: TGCAGCGTTGTGTCGACAGGGCTCGCAACAGATACGCAGTATTTT.